Following are 5 T cell receptor beta chains from one sample sequenced in a study of T cell repertoires in cytomegalovirus infection. TCRdb processed the reads anew with MiXCR; each CDR3 protein has one entry. The table shows hundreds of thousands of distinct CDR3 sequences, with about 30% occurring only once. Their recognized antigens are unknown. Source: cultured PBMCs, taken from culture after CMV antigen stimulation. The origin of the receptors is a human donor in good health (CMV status not recorded). Some clones in this sample may be carry-over from other donors' samples.

Only a few counts were recorded for this clonotype. The chain joins TRBV19 to TRBJ2-7; the D call may be TRBD1 or TRBD2 (5 bases each). V lost 7 bases, J lost 6 bases, and 19 bases lay in between. The CDR3 is 14 residues long. CDR1 and CDR2 (germline): LNHDA, SQIVND (reference sequence). The CDR3 DNA reads as TGTGCCAGTAACCATCCCGGGACCGGCGGCGAGCAGTACTTC. Encoded protein: CASNHPGTGGEQYF.

This clonotype was recorded a few times. The chain carries TRBV18 and TRBJ1-3; 8 bases map to TRBD1. CDR1 and CDR2 from the germline V gene are KGHSH and LQKENI. This CDR3 spans 16 amino acids. Trimming cost V 3 bases and J 0 bases; bases outside gene matches: 4. DNA for the CDR3: TGTGCCAGCTCACCTAGGGACAGGAGCTCTGGAAACACCATATATTTT. This translates into CASSPRDRSSGNTIYF.

The rearrangement joins TRBV5-1 to TRBJ1-5; 8 nucleotides agree with TRBD1. Trimming took 2 bases from V and 6 from J; bases not matched to a gene: 19. The CDR3 consists of 19 residues. In germline, CDR1 is SGHRS, CDR2 YFSETQ. The CDR3 is CASSFPDRVHVGAGQPQHF. CDR3 coding DNA: TGCGCCAGCAGCTTCCCGGACAGGGTTCACGTTGGTGCAGGTCAGCCCCAGCATTTT. Full variable domain (remainder filled in from reference TRBV5-1 and TRBJ1-5): KAGVTQTPRYLIKTRGQQVTLSCSPISGHRSVSWYQQTPGQGLQFLFEYFSETQRNKGNFPGRFSGRQFSNSRSEMNVSTLELGDSALYLCASSFPDRVHVGAGQPQHFGDGTRLSIL.

The J gene is TRBJ1-6, the V gene TRBV18, with D possibly being TRBD1 (6 bases). The V end was cut by 3 bases, the J end by 5 bases, with 11 bases between. Germline V lookup: CDR1 KGHSH, CDR2 LQKENI. The CDR3 is 15 residues long. CDR3 protein: CASSPNRVDNSPLHF. The CDR3 DNA reads TGTGCCAGCTCACCCAACAGGGTGGATAATTCACCCCTCCACTTT. Together with reference TRBV18 and TRBJ1-6, the CDR3 gives the full variable domain: NAGVMQNPRHLVRRRGQEARLRCSPMKGHSHVYWYRQLPEEGLKFMVYLQKENIIDESGMPKERFSAEFPKEGPSILRIQQVVRGDSAAYFCASSPNRVDNSPLHFGNGTRLTVT.

This clonotype was observed a few times. The V gene is TRBV7-6, the J gene TRBJ2-5, with a possible D match to TRBD1 (6 bases). The V end was cut by 11 bases, the J end by 0 bases, with 19 bases between. CDR3 length equals 15 residues. Looked up from germline, CDR1 is SGHVS and CDR2 is FNYEAQ. The CDR3 DNA sequence: TGTGCCTCCCAGAGGGACAAGAGAAACCAAGAGACCCAGTACTTC. Translating gives CASQRDKRNQETQYF.